The sequence of this TCR beta chain was determined in a study of shared clonotypes between healthy human individuals. Assay execution took place at the deep level. Repertoires were generated with immunoSEQ multiplex PCR, while TCRdb's copy carries only in-frame clones and drops some. The profile shows around 2.1 million clones, approximately 95% of them singletons. Between the trimmed V and J ends, which lost 3 bases and 2 bases, there was a span of 14 bases. There are 15 residues in the CDR3. Germline V lookup: CDR1 MNHNS, CDR2 SASEGT. The chain links TRBV6-1 to TRBJ2-7; D is uncertain. This TCR derives from a man aged 18 to 30 in good health. The sequenced sample consisted of naive CD4+ T cells sorted from blood. Documented subset: CD45RA+ positively selected. The DNA for the CDR3 is TGTGCCAGCAGTGAGGTCTTCTCGAGTACCTACGAGCAGTACTTC. Translation gives CASSEVFSSTYEQYF.